A selection of T cell receptor beta chains follows, all from one sample in a study of CD8 T cells in Susac syndrome. Via MiXCR, TCRdb re-called the immunoSEQ multiplex PCR reads, giving one row per CDR3 protein. The repertoire holds about 150,000 distinct CDR3 sequences, with around 95% as singletons. What was sequenced was CD8+ T cells from PBMCs. The receptors originated from a human donor with Susac syndrome. The CDR3 runs from the conserved cysteine through the conserved F or W.

V gene: TRBV6-1
CDR3 protein: CASTAGLAGMTYNEQFF

V gene: TRBV4-1
CDR3 protein: CASSAPGAWDYGYTF

V gene: TRBV9
CDR3 protein: CASSGTGPEEQYF

V gene: TRBV9
CDR3 protein: CASSVAGAKAGYNEQFF

V gene: TRBV9
CDR3 protein: CASRGERATQYF

V gene: TRBV12-3/TRBV12-4
CDR3 protein: CASSLTLAGTDTQYF

V gene: TRBV9
CDR3 protein: CASSVGLAVTSSYNEQFF

V gene: TRBV6-1
CDR3 protein: CASSGTGPPGKLFF

V gene: TRBV4-1
CDR3 protein: CASSQVSLLNTEAFF

V gene: TRBV11-2
CDR3 protein: CASSLGGSGQETQYF

V gene: TRBV2
CDR3 protein: CASITRRTDTQYF

V gene: TRBV12-3/TRBV12-4
CDR3 protein: CASSRLDEQFF

V gene: TRBV7-2
CDR3 protein: CASREDSSYEQYF

V gene: TRBV29-1
CDR3 protein: CSVPKGSGRMGEQFF

V gene: TRBV4-1
CDR3 protein: CASSHPGQGATEAFF

V gene: TRBV27
CDR3 protein: CASISGTGGNEQFF

V gene: TRBV2
CDR3 protein: CARIDSKNTEAFF

V gene: TRBV5-4
CDR3 protein: CASSSWGQGVYNEQFF

V gene: TRBV6-1
CDR3 protein: CASREGGPQHF

V gene: TRBV25-1
CDR3 protein: CASSDILLAGAQETQYF

V gene: TRBV20-1
CDR3 protein: CSARDLRDSSYNEQFF

V gene: TRBV12-3/TRBV12-4
CDR3 protein: CASSPGPEAFF

V gene: TRBV19
CDR3 protein: CASSIAGTLFF

V gene: TRBV7-9
CDR3 protein: CASSPSVLLGEQYF

V gene: TRBV6-5
CDR3 protein: CASSYGPSNARANEQFF

V gene: TRBV12-3/TRBV12-4
CDR3 protein: CASSWGAEQYF

V gene: TRBV29-1
CDR3 protein: CSVEDTSGNTDTQYF

V gene: TRBV19
CDR3 protein: CASSKGGQPFYNEQFF

V gene: TRBV30
CDR3 protein: CAWSVLGNYGYTF

V gene: TRBV9
CDR3 protein: CASSVGKDEQFF

V gene: TRBV12-3/TRBV12-4
CDR3 protein: CASSINTEAFF

V gene: TRBV20-1
CDR3 protein: CSAREWPGTDLNEQYF

V gene: TRBV7-9
CDR3 protein: CASIRPGIDEQFF

V gene: TRBV28
CDR3 protein: CASSDYNEQFF

V gene: TRBV27
CDR3 protein: CASRLAGGPTDTQYF

V gene: TRBV18
CDR3 protein: CASSPRPGTSHSGANVLTF

V gene: TRBV9
CDR3 protein: CASSSPFQETQYF

V gene: TRBV5-6
CDR3 protein: CASSNRDRGHMGTEAFF

V gene: TRBV13
CDR3 protein: CASSRSGGRYNEQFF

V gene: TRBV5-6
CDR3 protein: CASSLGSLPNQPQHF